The 19 T cell receptor beta chains below come from one sample, sequenced in a study of CD8 T cells in Susac syndrome. About 0.5 to 1 ug RNA was reverse transcribed with random hexamers. TCRdb analysed the immunoSEQ multiplex PCR reads with MiXCR anew, one entry per CDR3 protein. The table lists around 200,000 distinct CDR3 sequences, approximately 95% of them singletons. Input material: CD4+ T cells from PBMCs. These receptors all stem from a human donor with multiple sclerosis.

The rearrangement uses TRBV20-1 and TRBJ2-7; possibly TRBD1 for D (6 bases). Germline CDR1 reads DFQATT; CDR2 reads SNEGSKA (reference sequence). The CDR3 spans 12 residues. V dropped 6 bases and J dropped 6 bases, with 15 bases sitting between them. Here the CDR3 reads CSATEDRFEQYF. For the CDR3, the DNA is TGCAGTGCCACCGAGGACAGATTCGAGCAGTACTTC.

The chain carries TRBV18 and TRBJ2-7, with 8 bases lining up with TRBD1. The ends lost 1 base at V and 3 bases at J; junction bases unmatched: 5. The germline gives CDR1 KGHSH, CDR2 LQKENI. This CDR3 has 15 residues. CDR3 sequence reads: CASSPQGTGVYEQYF. The CDR3 DNA follows: TGTGCCAGCTCACCACAGGGGACAGGTGTCTACGAGCAGTACTTC. The full variable domain, its missing parts supplied by reference TRBV18 and TRBJ2-7, is NAGVMQNPRHLVRRRGQEARLRCSPMKGHSHVYWYRQLPEEGLKFMVYLQKENIIDESGMPKERFSAEFPKEGPSILRIQQVVRGDSAAYFCASSPQGTGVYEQYFGPGTRLTVT.

The V call is TRBV5-1, the J call TRBJ1-2; D is ambiguous. This CDR3 region has 14 residues. Germline CDR1 is SGHRS and CDR2 is YFSETQ. The ends were cut back, 0 bases at V and 8 bases at J, with 14 bases in the middle. CDR3 protein: CASSLEDTLRGYTF. CDR3 DNA: TGCGCCAGCAGCTTGGAGGATACCCTAAGGGGCTACACCTTC.

This clonotype was seen once. V gene TRBV7-2 combines with J gene TRBJ2-1; tentatively, D is TRBD2 (7 bases). This CDR3 spans 16 amino acids. Germline CDR1 reads SGHTA; CDR2 reads FQGNSA. V was shortened by 5 bases and J by 5 bases, with 19 bases between the two germline ends. The CDR3 DNA reads TGTGCCAGCAGCCCTAGGGGGGGACAAAGTCACAATGAGCAGTTCTTC. It translates to CASSPRGGQSHNEQFF.

V is TRBV30 and J is TRBJ1-1; D remains ambiguous. There are 10 residues in the CDR3. Trimming removed 5 bases from V and 3 bases from J, with 4 bases in between. The germline CDR1 and CDR2 sequences are GTSNPN and SVGIG (reference sequence). For the CDR3, the DNA is TGTGCCTGGCGGGACACTGAAGCTTTCTTT. Translating it yields CAWRDTEAFF. Complete variable domain (other parts from reference TRBV30 and TRBJ1-1): SQTIHQWPATLVQPVGSPLSLECTVEGTSNPNLYWYRQAAGRGLQLLFYSVGIGQISSEVPQNLSASRPQDRQFILSSKKLLLSDSGFYLCAWRDTEAFFGQGTRLTVV.

The gene calls are TRBV12-5 and TRBJ2-1; no definite D call. The CDR3 length is 12 residues. Germline loops: CDR1 LGHNT, CDR2 FRNRAP. Trimming removed 2 bases from V and 9 bases from J, with 8 bases in between. As DNA, the CDR3 is TGTGCTAGTGGTTTGTACGTTAGTGAGCAGTTCTTC. This encodes CASGLYVSEQFF.

The rearrangement joins TRBV2 to TRBJ2-7; D gene ambiguous. CDR3 length: 14 amino acids. Germline V gene sequence: CDR1 SNHLY, CDR2 FYNNEI. V gave up 0 bases and J gave up 7 bases, with 13 bases separating them. CDR3 in amino acids: CASSEAGGIWEQYF. The CDR3 DNA reads as TGTGCCAGCAGTGAAGCGGGTGGGATTTGGGAGCAGTACTTC.

This chain uses TRBV29-1 with TRBJ2-7, with 7 bases aligning to TRBD1. V shed 5 bases and J 7 bases; nucleotides not matched to a gene: 17. CDR1 is SQVTM and CDR2 is ANQGSEA in the germline V gene. This CDR3 region has 15 residues. CDR3 DNA: TGCAGCGTTCAAGTTGGGGCAGGGGGACGCACGGAGCAGTACTTC. This gives the protein CSVQVGAGGRTEQYF.

The chain links TRBV20-1 to TRBJ1-5; D is possibly TRBD1 (5 bases). The V and J ends lost 4 bases and 1 base respectively, with 8 bases between them. The germline V gene encodes CDR1 DFQATT and CDR2 SNEGSKA (reference sequence). The CDR3 loop spans 13 amino acids. This CDR3 is CSATGLSNQPQHF. The DNA for the CDR3 is TGCAGTGCTACAGGGTTGAGCAATCAGCCCCAGCATTTT.

The J gene is TRBJ2-6, the V gene TRBV4-2; D might be TRBD1 or TRBD2, each matching 5 bases. Germline lookup yields CDR1 LGHNA and CDR2 YNFKEQ. The CDR3 length is 16 residues. Trimming took off 0 bases at V and 1 base at J, with 7 bases between the two ends. The CDR3 region is CASSQERGSGANVLTF. Here the CDR3 DNA reads TGTGCCAGCAGCCAAGAGAGGGGATCTGGGGCCAACGTCCTGACTTTC.

The chain joins TRBV2 to TRBJ2-7; a possible D gene is TRBD1 (6 bases). CDR1 and CDR2 (germline): SNHLY, FYNNEI. Trimming stripped 6 bases from V and 9 bases from J, with 12 bases between. This CDR3 contains 11 residues. CDR3 nucleotides: TGTGCCAGCAGAATACAGGGAAGGCAGTACTTC. As protein: CASRIQGRQYF.

The chain uses TRBV29-1 and TRBJ1-2, with D tentatively TRBD1 (5 bases). V was trimmed by 6 bases and J by 1 base, leaving 12 bases between them. The length of the CDR3 is 13 residues. The germline gives CDR1 SQVTM, CDR2 ANQGSEA. In DNA, the CDR3 is TGCAGCGTCACGGACGGGGGTAACTATGGCTACACCTTC. It yields the protein CSVTDGGNYGYTF.

The genes are TRBV20-1 and TRBJ2-1; TRBD2 is a possible D gene (5 bases). V lost 7 bases and J lost 7, with 8 bases in between. CDR1 is DFQATT, CDR2 SNEGSKA, per germline (reference sequence). The CDR3 has 10 residues. In DNA, the CDR3 is TGCAGTGGACGGGGAAATGAGCAGTTCTTC. Its translation is CSGRGNEQFF.

The chain uses TRBV30 and TRBJ1-2; the match to TRBD1 covers 8 bases. V lost 3 bases, J lost 3 bases, and 9 bases stayed unmatched. Per germline, CDR1 GTSNPN and CDR2 SVGIG (reference sequence). CDR3 length: 15 amino acids. The CDR3 DNA reads as TGTGCCTGGAGCGGCGGGACAGGCCTCCACTATGGCTACACCTTC. It codes for CAWSGGTGLHYGYTF.

The J gene is TRBJ1-5, the V gene TRBV12-3 or TRBV12-4, with a possible D match to TRBD1 (5 bases). This CDR3 comprises 13 residues. The ends were cut back, 5 bases at V and 4 bases at J, with 9 bases in the middle. CDR3 amino acids: CASSVGANQPQHF. For the CDR3, the DNA is TGTGCCAGCAGTGTTGGGGCTAATCAGCCCCAGCATTTT.

A word on this clonotype: Since the CDR3 does not end with the conserved phenylalanine or tryptophan, this likely comes from a read error. This chain links TRBV29-1 with TRBJ2-1, with D perhaps being TRBD1 or TRBD2 (7 bases each). Germline lookup yields CDR1 SQVTM and CDR2 ANQGSEA. Trimming pared 7 bases from V and 3 bases from J, leaving 16 bases between. The CDR3 has 14 residues. The CDR3 bases are TGCAGCGCCGGGGGAGGGGGCTTCTACAATGAGCAGTTCCTC. Translation gives CSAGGGGFYNEQFL.

In its sample, this clonotype was seen once. V usage is TRBV23-1 and J usage is TRBJ2-1, with D uncertain. TRBV23-1 is labeled an ORF, and its function is uncertain. V lost 4 bases to trimming and J lost 7 bases, with 8 bases between them. The CDR3 totals 12 residues. CDR3 residues: CASSPPRNEQFF. DNA for the CDR3: TGCGCCAGCAGTCCCCCTAGAAATGAGCAGTTCTTC.

This clonotype has only one observation. The chain carries TRBV9 and TRBJ2-1; 7 bases map to TRBD2. V lost 4 bases, J lost 4 bases, and 8 bases stayed unmatched. The CDR3 runs 15 residues. The germline CDR1 and CDR2 sequences are SGDLS and YYNGEE. The CDR3 reads CASSYLAARYNEQFF. CDR3 DNA: TGTGCCAGCAGCTACCTAGCGGCCCGATACAATGAGCAGTTCTTC.

V is TRBV28 and J is TRBJ2-3; TRBD1 might be the D (5 bases). CDR1 and CDR2 from the germline V gene are MDHEN and SYDVKM. The CDR3 consists of 14 residues. The V and J ends lost 5 bases and 7 bases respectively, with 16 bases between them. CDR3 sequence: CASSPAPRVNTQYF. The CDR3 nucleotides read TGTGCCAGCAGTCCAGCTCCCAGGGTAAATACGCAGTATTTT.